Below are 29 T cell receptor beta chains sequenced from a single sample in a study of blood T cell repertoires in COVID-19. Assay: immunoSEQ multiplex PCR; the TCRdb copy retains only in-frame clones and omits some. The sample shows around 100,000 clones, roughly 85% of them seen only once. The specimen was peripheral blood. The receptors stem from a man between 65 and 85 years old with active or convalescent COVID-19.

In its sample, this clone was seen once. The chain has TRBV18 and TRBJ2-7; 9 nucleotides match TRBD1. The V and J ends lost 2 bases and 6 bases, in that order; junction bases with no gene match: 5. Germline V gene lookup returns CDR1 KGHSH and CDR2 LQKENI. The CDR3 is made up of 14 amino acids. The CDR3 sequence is CASSPGTGLLEQYF. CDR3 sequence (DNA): TGTGCCAGCTCACCAGGGACAGGGTTGCTCGAGCAGTACTTC.

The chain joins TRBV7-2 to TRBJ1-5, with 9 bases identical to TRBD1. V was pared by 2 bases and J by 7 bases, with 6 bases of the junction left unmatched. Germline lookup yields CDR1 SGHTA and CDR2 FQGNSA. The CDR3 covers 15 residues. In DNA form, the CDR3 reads TGTGCCAGCAGCTTAATACAGGGGGCGAAACAGCCCCAGCATTTT. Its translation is CASSLIQGAKQPQHF.

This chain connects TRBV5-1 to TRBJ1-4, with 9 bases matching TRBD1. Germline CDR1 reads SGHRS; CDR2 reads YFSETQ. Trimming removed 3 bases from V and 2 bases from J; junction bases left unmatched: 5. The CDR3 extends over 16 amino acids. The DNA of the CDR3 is TGCGCCAGCAGCTCCCTCGGACAGGGGACTAATGAAAAACTGTTTTTT. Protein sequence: CASSSLGQGTNEKLFF.

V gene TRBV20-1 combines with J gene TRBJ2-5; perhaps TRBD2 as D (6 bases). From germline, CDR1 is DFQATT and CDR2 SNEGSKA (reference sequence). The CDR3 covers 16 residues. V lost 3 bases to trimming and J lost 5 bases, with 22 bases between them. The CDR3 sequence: CSASAIKRAFKETQYF. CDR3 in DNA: TGCAGTGCTAGTGCAATCAAGCGGGCCTTTAAGGAGACCCAGTACTTC.

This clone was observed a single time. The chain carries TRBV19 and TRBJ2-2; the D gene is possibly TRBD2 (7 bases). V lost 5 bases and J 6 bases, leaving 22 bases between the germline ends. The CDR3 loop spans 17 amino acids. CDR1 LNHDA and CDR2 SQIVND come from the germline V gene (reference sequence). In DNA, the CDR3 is TGTGCCAGTAGTCCTAACCAAGGCGGGGGCTGGGCCGGGGAGCTGTTTTTT. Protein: CASSPNQGGGWAGELFF. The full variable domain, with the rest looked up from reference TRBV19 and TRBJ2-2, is DGGITQSPKYLFRKEGQNVTLSCEQNLNHDAMYWYRQDPGQGLRLIYYSQIVNDFQKGDIAEGYSVSREKKESFPLTVTSAQKNPTAFYLCASSPNQGGGWAGELFFGEGSRLTVL.

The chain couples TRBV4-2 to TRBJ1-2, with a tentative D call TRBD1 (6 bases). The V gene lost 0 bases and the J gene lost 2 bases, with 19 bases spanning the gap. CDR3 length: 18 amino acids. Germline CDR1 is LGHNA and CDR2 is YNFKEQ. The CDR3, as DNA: TGTGCCAGCAGCCAAGACCCAGCAGGGGAAGGGCTCAACTATGGCTACACCTTC. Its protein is CASSQDPAGEGLNYGYTF.

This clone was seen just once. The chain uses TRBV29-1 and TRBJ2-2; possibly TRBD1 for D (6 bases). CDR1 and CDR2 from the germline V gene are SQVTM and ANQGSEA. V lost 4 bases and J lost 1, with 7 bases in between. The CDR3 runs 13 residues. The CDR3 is CSVAGQNTGELFF. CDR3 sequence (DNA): TGCAGCGTTGCGGGACAGAACACCGGGGAGCTGTTTTTT.

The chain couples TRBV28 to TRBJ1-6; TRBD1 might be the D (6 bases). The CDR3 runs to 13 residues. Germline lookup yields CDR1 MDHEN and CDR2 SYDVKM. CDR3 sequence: CASGGHYNSPLHF. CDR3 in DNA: TGTGCGAGCGGGGGCCACTATAATTCACCCCTCCACTTT.

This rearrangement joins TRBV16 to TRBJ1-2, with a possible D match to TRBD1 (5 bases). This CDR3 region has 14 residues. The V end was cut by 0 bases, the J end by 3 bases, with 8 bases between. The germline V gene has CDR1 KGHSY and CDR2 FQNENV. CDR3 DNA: TGTGCCAGCAGCCAATCGACAGCCTACTATGGCTACACCTTC. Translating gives CASSQSTAYYGYTF.

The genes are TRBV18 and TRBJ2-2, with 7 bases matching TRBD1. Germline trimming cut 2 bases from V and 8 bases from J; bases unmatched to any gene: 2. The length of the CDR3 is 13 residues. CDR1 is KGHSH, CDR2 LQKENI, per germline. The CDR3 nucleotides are TGTGCCAGCTCACCAGGGACAGTTGGGGAGCTGTTTTTT. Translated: CASSPGTVGELFF.

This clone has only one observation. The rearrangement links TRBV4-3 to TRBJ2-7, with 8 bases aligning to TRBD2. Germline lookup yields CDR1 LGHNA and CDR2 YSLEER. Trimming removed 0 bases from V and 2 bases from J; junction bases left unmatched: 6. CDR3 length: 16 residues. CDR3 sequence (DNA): TGCGCCAGCAGCCAAGACCCCAGCGGGGGCCCCTACGAGCAGTACTTC. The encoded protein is CASSQDPSGGPYEQYF.

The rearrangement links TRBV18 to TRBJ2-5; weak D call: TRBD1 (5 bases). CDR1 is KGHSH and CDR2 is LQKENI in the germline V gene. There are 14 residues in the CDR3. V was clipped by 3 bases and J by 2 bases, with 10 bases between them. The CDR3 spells CASSPLKGQETQYF. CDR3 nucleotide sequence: TGTGCCAGCTCACCCCTAAAGGGGCAAGAGACCCAGTACTTC. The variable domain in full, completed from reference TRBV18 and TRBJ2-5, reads NAGVMQNPRHLVRRRGQEARLRCSPMKGHSHVYWYRQLPEEGLKFMVYLQKENIIDESGMPKERFSAEFPKEGPSILRIQQVVRGDSAAYFCASSPLKGQETQYFGPGTRLLVL.

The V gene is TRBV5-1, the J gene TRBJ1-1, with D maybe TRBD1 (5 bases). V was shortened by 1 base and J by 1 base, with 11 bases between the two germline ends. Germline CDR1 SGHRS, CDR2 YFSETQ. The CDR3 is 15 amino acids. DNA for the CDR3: TGCGCCAGCAGCTTGTTGGGGCTGAGGAACACTGAAGCTTTCTTT. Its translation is CASSLLGLRNTEAFF.

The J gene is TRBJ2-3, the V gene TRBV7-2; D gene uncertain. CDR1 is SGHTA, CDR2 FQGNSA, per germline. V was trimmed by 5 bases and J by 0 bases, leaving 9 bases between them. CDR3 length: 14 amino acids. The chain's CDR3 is CASSPGWSTDTQYF. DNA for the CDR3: TGTGCCAGCAGCCCAGGCTGGAGCACAGATACGCAGTATTTT. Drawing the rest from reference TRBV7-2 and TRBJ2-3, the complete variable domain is GAGVSQSPSNKVTEKGKDVELRCDPISGHTALYWYRQSLGQGLEFLIYFQGNSAPDKSGLPSDRFSAERTGGSVSTLTIQRTQQEDSAVYLCASSPGWSTDTQYFGPGTRLTVL.

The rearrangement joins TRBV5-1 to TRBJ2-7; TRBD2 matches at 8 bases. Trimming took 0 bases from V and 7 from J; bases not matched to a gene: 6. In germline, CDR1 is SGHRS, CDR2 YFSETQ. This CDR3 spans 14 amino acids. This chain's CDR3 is CASSLAEQRGEQYF. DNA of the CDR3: TGCGCCAGCAGCTTGGCCGAACAGCGGGGGGAGCAGTACTTC.

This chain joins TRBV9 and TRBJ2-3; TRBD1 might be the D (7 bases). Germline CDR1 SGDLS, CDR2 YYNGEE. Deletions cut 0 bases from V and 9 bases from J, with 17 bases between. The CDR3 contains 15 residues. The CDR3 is CASSVGSSRGETQYF. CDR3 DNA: TGTGCCAGCAGCGTAGGTTCTAGCAGGGGGGAAACGCAGTATTTT.

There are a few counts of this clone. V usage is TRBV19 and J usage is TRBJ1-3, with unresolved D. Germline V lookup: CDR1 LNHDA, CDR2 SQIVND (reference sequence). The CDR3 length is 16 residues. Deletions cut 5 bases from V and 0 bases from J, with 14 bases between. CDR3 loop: CASSSAWRNSGNTIYF. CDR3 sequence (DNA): TGTGCCAGTAGTTCAGCTTGGAGGAACTCTGGAAACACCATATATTTT.

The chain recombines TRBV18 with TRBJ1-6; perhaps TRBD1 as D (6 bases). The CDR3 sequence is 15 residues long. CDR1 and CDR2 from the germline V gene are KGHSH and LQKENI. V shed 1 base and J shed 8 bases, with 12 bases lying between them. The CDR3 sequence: CASSPLQGYDSPLHF. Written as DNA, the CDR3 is TGTGCCAGCTCACCACTACAGGGATATGATTCACCCCTCCACTTT. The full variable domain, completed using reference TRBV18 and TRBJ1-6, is NAGVMQNPRHLVRRRGQEARLRCSPMKGHSHVYWYRQLPEEGLKFMVYLQKENIIDESGMPKERFSAEFPKEGPSILRIQQVVRGDSAAYFCASSPLQGYDSPLHFGNGTRLTVT.

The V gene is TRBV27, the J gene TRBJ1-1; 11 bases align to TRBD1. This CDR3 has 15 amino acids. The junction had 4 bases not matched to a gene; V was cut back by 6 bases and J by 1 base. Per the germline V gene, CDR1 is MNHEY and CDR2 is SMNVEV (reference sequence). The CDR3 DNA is TGTGCCAGCAGCCCCGGGACAGGGGGGAACACTGAAGCTTTCTTT. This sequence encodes CASSPGTGGNTEAFF.

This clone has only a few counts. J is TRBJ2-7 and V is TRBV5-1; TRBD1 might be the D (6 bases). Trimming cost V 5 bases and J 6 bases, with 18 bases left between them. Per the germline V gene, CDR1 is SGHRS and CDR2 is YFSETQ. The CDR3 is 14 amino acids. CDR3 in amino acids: CASREILQGPEQYF. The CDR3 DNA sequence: TGCGCCAGCAGGGAAATTCTACAGGGCCCCGAGCAGTACTTC.

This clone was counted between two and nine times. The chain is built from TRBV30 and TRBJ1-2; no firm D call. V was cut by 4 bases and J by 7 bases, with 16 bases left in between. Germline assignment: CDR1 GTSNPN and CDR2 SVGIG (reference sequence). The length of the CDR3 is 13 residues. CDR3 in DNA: TGTGCCTGGACCCCTAGTGCGTGGAGTGGCTACACCTTC. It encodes CAWTPSAWSGYTF.

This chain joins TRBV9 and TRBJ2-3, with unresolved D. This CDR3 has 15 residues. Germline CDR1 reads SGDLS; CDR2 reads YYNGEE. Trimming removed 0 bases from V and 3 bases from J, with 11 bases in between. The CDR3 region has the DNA TGTGCCAGCAGCGTAGCCCCGCAGTGGACAGATACGCAGTATTTT. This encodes CASSVAPQWTDTQYF.

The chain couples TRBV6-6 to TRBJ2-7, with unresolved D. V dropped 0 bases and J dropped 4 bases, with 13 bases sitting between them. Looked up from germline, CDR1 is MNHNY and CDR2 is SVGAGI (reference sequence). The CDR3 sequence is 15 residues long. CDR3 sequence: CASSYSSSLRYEQYF. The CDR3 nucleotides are TGTGCCAGCAGTTACTCCTCGAGCCTGCGGTACGAGCAGTACTTC.

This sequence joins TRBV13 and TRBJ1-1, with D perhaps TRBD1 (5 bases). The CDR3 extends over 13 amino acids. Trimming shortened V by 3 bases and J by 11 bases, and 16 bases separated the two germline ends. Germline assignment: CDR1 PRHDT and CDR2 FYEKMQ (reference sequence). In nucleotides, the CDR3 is TGTGCCAGCAGCTTGGGGCGGGGAATGGGCGCTTTCTTT. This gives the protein CASSLGRGMGAFF. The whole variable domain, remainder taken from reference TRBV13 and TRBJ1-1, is AAGVIQSPRHLIKEKRETATLKCYPIPRHDTVYWYQQGPGQDPQFLISFYEKMQSDKGSIPDRFSAQQFSDYHSELNMSSLELGDSALYFCASSLGRGMGAFFGQGTRLTVV.

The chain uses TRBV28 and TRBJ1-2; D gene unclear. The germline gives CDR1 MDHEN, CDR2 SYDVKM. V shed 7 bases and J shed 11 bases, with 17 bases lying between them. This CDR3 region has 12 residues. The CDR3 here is CASNSGKVGYTF. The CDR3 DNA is TGTGCCAGCAACTCGGGGAAAGTTGGGTACACCTTC.

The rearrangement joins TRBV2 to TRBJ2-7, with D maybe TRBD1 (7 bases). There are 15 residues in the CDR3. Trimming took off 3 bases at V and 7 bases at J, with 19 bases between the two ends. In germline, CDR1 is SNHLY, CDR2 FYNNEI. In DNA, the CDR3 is TGTGCCAGCAGTGACCTCGTTGAGGGGGCGGGGGAGCAGTACTTC. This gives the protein CASSDLVEGAGEQYF.

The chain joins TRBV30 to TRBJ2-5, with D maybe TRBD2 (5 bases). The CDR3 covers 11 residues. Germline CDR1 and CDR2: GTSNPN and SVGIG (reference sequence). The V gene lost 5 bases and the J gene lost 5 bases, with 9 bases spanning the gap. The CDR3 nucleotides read TGTGCCTGGGGTAAGCGGGAGACCCAGTACTTC. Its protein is CAWGKRETQYF.

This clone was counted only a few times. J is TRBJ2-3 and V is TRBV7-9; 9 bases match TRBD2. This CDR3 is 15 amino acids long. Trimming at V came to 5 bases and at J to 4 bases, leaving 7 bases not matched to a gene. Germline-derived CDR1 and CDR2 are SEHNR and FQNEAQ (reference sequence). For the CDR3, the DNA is TGTGCCAGCAGCCCAGGACTAGCGAACCCAGATACGCAGTATTTT. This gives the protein CASSPGLANPDTQYF.

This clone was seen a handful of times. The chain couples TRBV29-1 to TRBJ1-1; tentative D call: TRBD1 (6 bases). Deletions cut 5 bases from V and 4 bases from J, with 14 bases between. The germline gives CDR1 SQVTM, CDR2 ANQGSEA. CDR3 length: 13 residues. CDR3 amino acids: CSVLQGFSTEAFF. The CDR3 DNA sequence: TGCAGCGTTCTACAGGGTTTTTCCACTGAAGCTTTCTTT.